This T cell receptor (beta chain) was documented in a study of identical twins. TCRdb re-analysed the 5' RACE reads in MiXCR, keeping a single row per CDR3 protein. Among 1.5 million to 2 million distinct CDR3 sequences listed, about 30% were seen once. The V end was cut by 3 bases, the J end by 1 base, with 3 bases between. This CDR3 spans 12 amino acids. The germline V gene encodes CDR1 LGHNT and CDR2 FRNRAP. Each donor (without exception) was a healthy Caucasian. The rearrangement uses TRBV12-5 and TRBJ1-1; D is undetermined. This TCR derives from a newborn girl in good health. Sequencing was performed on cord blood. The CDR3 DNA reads TGTGCTAGTGGTTTTCAGAACACTGAAGCTTTCTTT. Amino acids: CASGFQNTEAFF.